This passage covers 8 T cell receptor beta chains from one sample sequenced in a study of OX40 agonist ivuxolimab in advanced cancers. Sequencing used immunoSEQ multiplex PCR; TCRdb keeps in-frame clones, though not all of them. The top ten clones hold less than 9.5% of a sample with approximately 45,000 clones, roughly 90% of them seen once. The sequences come from CD4+ or CD8+ T cells sorted from blood, collected in a trial of the OX40 agonist ivuxolimab. The receptors were gathered from an adult with an advanced solid tumor such as melanoma, head and neck, liver or kidney cancer.

This chain links TRBV6-5 with TRBJ2-6; D gene uncertain. The CDR3 has 15 residues. CDR1 and CDR2 from the germline V gene are MNHEY and SVGAGI. Between the trimmed V and J ends, which lost 0 bases and 0 bases, there was a span of 3 bases. CDR3 region: CASSYSASGANVLTF. The CDR3 DNA sequence: TGTGCCAGCAGTTACTCGGCCTCTGGGGCCAACGTCCTGACTTTC.

To note about this clone: The germline gene is not matched at one end of the junction; a read error may be the cause. This chain connects TRBV20-1 to TRBJ1-2; TRBD1 might be the D (6 bases). Per the germline V gene, CDR1 is DFQATT and CDR2 is SNEGSKA (reference sequence). The CDR3 is made up of 11 amino acids. The CDR3 sequence is CVAGTQHGYTF. CDR3 sequence (DNA): TGTGTCGCCGGGACACAACATGGCTACACCTTC.

The genes are TRBV7-2 and TRBJ2-1, with TRBD2 identical over 13 bases. Germline trimming cut 4 bases from V and 4 bases from J; bases unmatched to any gene: 1. CDR1 is SGHTA and CDR2 is FQGNSA in the germline V gene. This CDR3 is 15 amino acids long. The CDR3 region has the DNA TGTGCCAGCAGCTCACTAGCGGGAGGGTACAATGAGCAGTTCTTC. Translated: CASSSLAGGYNEQFF.

V is TRBV30 and J is TRBJ2-3, with 10 bases lining up with TRBD1. Germline CDR1 reads GTSNPN; CDR2 reads SVGIG (reference sequence). The ends lost 8 bases at V and 4 bases at J; junction bases unmatched: 6. This CDR3 is built from 13 residues. The CDR3 coding sequence is TGTGCCCAAAGGGACAGGGGTTCAGATACGCAGTATTTT. Translated: CAQRDRGSDTQYF.

This clone was counted once. The chain recombines TRBV11-2 with TRBJ1-4; D possibly corresponds to TRBD1 (5 bases). CDR3 size: 16 residues. CDR1 SGHAT and CDR2 FQNNGV come from the germline V gene. The germline V and J ends were trimmed by 0 bases and 4 bases, with 12 bases remaining between them. The DNA of the CDR3 is TGTGCCAGCAGCTTAGATCTTGGGACGCGTAATGAAAAACTGTTTTTT. Protein: CASSLDLGTRNEKLFF.

The gene calls are TRBV11-3 and TRBJ2-7, with 8 bases lining up with TRBD2. The CDR3 spans 15 residues. V was clipped by 2 bases and J by 4 bases; unmatched bases: 7. CDR1 is SGHNT and CDR2 is YENEEA in the germline V gene. CDR3 residues: CASSLLSGSGYEQYF. The CDR3 DNA is TGTGCCAGCAGCTTACTCAGCGGGAGCGGATACGAGCAGTACTTC.

The V and J genes are TRBV5-8 and TRBJ2-2; D possibly matches TRBD1 or TRBD2 (5 bases each). The CDR3 runs 15 residues. Trimming cost V 1 base and J 6 bases, with 13 bases left between them. Germline CDR1 reads SGHTS; CDR2 reads YDEGEE. The CDR3 DNA reads as TGTGCCAGCAGCTTGTGGGTCAGGGACCCCGGGGAGCTGTTTTTT. Amino acids: CASSLWVRDPGELFF.

The chain recombines TRBV5-1 with TRBJ1-5, with D perhaps TRBD1 (5 bases). The CDR3 runs to 14 residues. Germline V gene sequence: CDR1 SGHRS, CDR2 YFSETQ. V was shortened by 0 bases and J by 3 bases, with 7 bases between the two germline ends. The CDR3 reads CASSLGQNNQPQHF. CDR3 sequence (DNA): TGCGCCAGCAGCTTGGGACAGAACAATCAGCCCCAGCATTTT.